These 10 T cell receptor beta chains originate from one sample sequenced in a study of blood T cell repertoires in COVID-19. Sequencing was performed with immunoSEQ multiplex PCR; in TCRdb, only in-frame clones are kept and a portion is missing. The sample shows a few hundred thousand clones, approximately 81% of them seen only once. Sequenced: PBMCs or T cells enriched from blood (not recorded which). The receptors were sampled from a woman in her 50s who had been exposed to COVID-19.

The V gene is TRBV7-2, the J gene TRBJ2-5; TRBD2 aligns across 7 bases. V gave up 0 bases and J gave up 5 bases; unmatched junction bases: 12. The CDR3 has 17 residues. In germline, CDR1 is SGHTA, CDR2 FQGNSA. CDR3 residues: CASSLAPSGPRGETQYF. The CDR3 coding sequence is TGTGCCAGCAGCTTAGCGCCTAGCGGACCCAGAGGGGAGACCCAGTACTTC.

The chain joins TRBV20-1 to TRBJ2-7; a possible D gene is TRBD2 (5 bases). The ends were cut back, 3 bases at V and 0 bases at J, with 18 bases in the middle. In germline, CDR1 is DFQATT, CDR2 SNEGSKA (reference sequence). CDR3 size: 16 residues. The CDR3 coding sequence is TGCAGTGCTAGTCGCCGTGGACTTTCTTTCTCCTACGAGCAGTACTTC. Translation gives CSASRRGLSFSYEQYF.

The chain recombines TRBV4-1 with TRBJ1-1, with a tentative D call TRBD1 (5 bases). The CDR3 contains 13 residues. CDR1 and CDR2 from the germline V gene are MGHRA and YSYEKL. Trimming removed 5 bases at V and 2 bases at J, with 9 bases between. This chain's CDR3 is CASSWGGNTEAFF. The CDR3, as DNA: TGCGCCAGCAGCTGGGGGGGTAACACTGAAGCTTTCTTT.

The chain employs TRBV3-1 (or the pseudogene TRBV3-2) and TRBJ1-6; 10 bases line up with TRBD1. Per the germline V gene, CDR1 is LGHDT and CDR2 is YNNKEL (reference sequence). J gave up 7 bases and V 4 bases, and 4 bases lay outside the gene matches. This CDR3 spans 15 amino acids. DNA for the CDR3: TGTGCCAGCAGCCCACCGGGACAGGGGAATTCACCCCTCCACTTT. It codes for CASSPPGQGNSPLHF.

The V gene is TRBV30, the J gene TRBJ2-1; maybe TRBD2 (5 bases). The CDR3 is made up of 14 amino acids. V was pared by 5 bases and J by 5 bases, with 16 bases between. Germline loops: CDR1 GTSNPN, CDR2 SVGIG (reference sequence). CDR3 nucleotides: TGTGCCTGGGCCCGGGCTAGCCTAAACAATGAGCAGTTCTTC. It encodes CAWARASLNNEQFF.

The chain employs TRBV2 and TRBJ2-1, with D tentatively TRBD1 (5 bases). CDR1 and CDR2 from the germline V gene are SNHLY and FYNNEI. V lost 7 bases and J lost 5, with 12 bases in between. The CDR3 extends over 13 amino acids. CDR3 DNA sequence: TGTGCCAGCACAACAGGACACGACAATGAGCAGTTCTTC. It translates to CASTTGHDNEQFF.

The chain joins TRBV5-1 to TRBJ2-1; no reliable D call. Trimming removed 0 bases from V and 8 bases from J, with 9 bases in between. This CDR3 is 13 amino acids long. The germline V gene has CDR1 SGHRS and CDR2 YFSETQ. CDR3 region: CASSLGLPHEQFF. The CDR3 DNA reads as TGCGCCAGCAGCTTGGGGCTGCCCCATGAGCAGTTCTTC.

This chain links TRBV7-3 with TRBJ1-2; D gene unclear. Germline-derived CDR1 and CDR2 are SGHTA and FQGTGA. The V end was cut by 8 bases, the J end by 0 bases, with 13 bases between. The CDR3 extends over 14 amino acids. CDR3 region: CASAPGHANYGYTF. Here the CDR3 DNA reads TGTGCCAGCGCCCCTGGGCACGCTAACTATGGCTACACCTTC. Looking up the rest from reference TRBV7-3 and TRBJ1-2 gives the full variable domain: GAGVSQTPSNKVTEKGKYVELRCDPISGHTALYWYRQSLGQGPEFLIYFQGTGAADDSGLPNDRFFAVRPEGSVSTLKIQRTERGDSAVYLCASAPGHANYGYTFGSGTRLTVV.

The chain combines TRBV29-1 with TRBJ1-2, with D perhaps TRBD1 (6 bases). The germline gives CDR1 SQVTM, CDR2 ANQGSEA. This CDR3 spans 16 amino acids. The V and J ends lost 7 bases and 0 bases respectively, with 21 bases between them. In nucleotides, the CDR3 is TGCAGCGCTCTACCGACAGGTAGCAATTCTAACTATGGCTACACCTTC. Translating gives CSALPTGSNSNYGYTF.

The chain uses TRBV4-3 and TRBJ1-1, with D maybe TRBD1 (6 bases). This CDR3 is 15 amino acids long. Germline V lookup: CDR1 LGHNA, CDR2 YSLEER. V was shortened by 0 bases and J by 3 bases, with 11 bases between the two germline ends. This CDR3 reads CASSQDEGVDTEAFF. The CDR3 region has the DNA TGCGCCAGCAGCCAAGATGAGGGGGTGGACACTGAAGCTTTCTTT.